This T cell receptor beta chain was recorded in a study of cytotoxic CD8 clonotypes in ibrutinib-treated CLL. Germline V gene sequence: CDR1 SEHNR, CDR2 FQNEAQ (reference sequence). V lost 4 bases, J lost 5 bases, and 17 bases lay in between. The CDR3 loop spans 15 amino acids. In its sample, this clone is medium-sized. Assay used: immunoSEQ multiplex PCR; TCRdb lists only in-frame clones, some missing. The sample yields 33,000 or so clones, about half seen once. This clonotype was sampled from a human donor with chronic lymphocytic leukemia. The chain recombines TRBV7-9 with TRBJ2-5; TRBD2 is a possible D gene (5 bases). Specimen: PBMCs, collected before ibrutinib treatment. Written as DNA, the CDR3 is TGTGCCAGCAGCTCGCACGGGGTCGGTCTTGAGACCCAGTACTTC. Its translation: CASSSHGVGLETQYF. Full variable domain (outside the CDR3, taken from reference TRBV7-9 and TRBJ2-5): DTGVSQNPRHKITKRGQNVTFRCDPISEHNRLYWYRQTLGQGPEFLTYFQNEAQLEKSRLLSDRFSAERPKGSFSTLEIQRTEQGDSAMYLCASSSHGVGLETQYFGPGTRLLVL.